This T cell receptor (beta chain) was sequenced for a study of Ad26.COV2.S vaccination and SARS-CoV-2 variants (dated by TCRdb to the early 2020s). Regarding the study in general: Vaccine-arm donors came from COV1001, a multicentre, randomized, double-blind, placebo-controlled phase I-IIa trial of Ad26.COV2.S in healthy adults. Dosing of Ad26.COV2.S was intramuscular, at either 5x10^10 or 1x10^11 viral particles, delivered as one shot or as two shots spaced 56 days apart. Participants in the trial were split at random into five groups of five each, receiving low-dose or high-dose Ad26.COV2.S once or twice, or else placebo on both occasions. TCRbeta repertoire sequencing was used to assess the specificity and breadth of SARS-CoV-2-reactive T cell receptors after Ad26.COV2.S vaccination. Throughout the experiments and outcome assessment, investigators stayed blinded to trial group allocation. The TCR-sequenced set comprised approximately 30 samples: some 19 Ad26.COV2.S vaccine recipients, 5 placebo recipients and 8 SARS-CoV-2 convalescent individuals. Results the study describes overall, beyond this receptor: After vaccination, substantial breadth of spike-specific CD8+ and CD4+ T cell responses was reported. Higher spike-specific TCR breadth was observed in Ad26.COV2.S recipients than in placebo recipients (P = 0.0014). According to the authors, total T cell responses may have been underestimated by the TCR breadth and depth analyses. Vaccine and placebo recipients had similar non-spike TCR breadth, a finding consistent with the vaccine containing only spike. The study lacked the statistical power to compare responses across vaccine doses or regimens.

Details on this clone: It has no known antigen specificity. Base qualities are not recorded, but no much larger clone differs from it by a single base.

CDR1 and CDR2, looked up from the germline V gene, are SGHTA and FQGNSA. The CDR3 numbers 13 residues from cysteine through phenylalanine. The DNA shown is the 39-base CDR3, in frame from base 1. V drops 1 base and J drops 5 bases, leaving 7 bases in between. The sample's treatment or condition label, in plain terms: approximately 18 received Ad26.COV2.S at low or high dose, single or two shots; 5 received placebo; per-sample allocation not given. For vaccine and placebo recipients, the sequenced repertoires came from samples collected on day 63 after the first injection. In Cohort 1b, more than 20 adults aged 18-55 years were enrolled at a single site in Boston, USA, between 29 July and 7 August 2020. Ad26.COV2.S consisted of a replication-incompetent adenovirus type 26 vector by which a prefusion-stabilized SARS-CoV-2 spike protein from the original Wuhan strain was expressed. The immunoSEQ Assay was used to sequence TCRbeta CDR3 regions. After extraction, genomic DNA underwent amplification by bias-controlled multiplex PCR, followed by high-throughput sequencing. As for the authors' bioinformatics: To quantify the absolute abundance of every unique TCRbeta CDR3 region, sequences were collapsed and filtered. T cell fraction was estimated by normalizing TCRbeta template counts to usable DNA, with usable DNA measured through amplification of reference genes found in all nucleated cells. Repertoire TCRs were annotated as SARS-CoV-2-specific by exact matching of V gene, CDR3 amino acid sequence and J gene to a known reactive TCR set. The reference SARS-CoV-2 TCR set was derived from MIRA and filtered for enrichment in COVID-19-positive ImmuneCODE repertoires, a step that removed public or cross-reactive TCRs. Using the MIRA antigens, annotated TCRs were further analysed by specific ORF or by position within an ORF. Breadth was defined as the number of annotated unique rearrangements divided by the total number of unique productive rearrangements, and depth was defined as the summed frequency of the annotated unique rearrangements. Group comparisons of TCR breadth used two-sided Wilcoxon rank-sum tests. TCRdb provides this immuneACCESS table in a form limited to in-frame rearrangements. Some clones are lacking; in checked studies, under half of them reflect an unresolved V gene, and why the rest are absent is not known. From that table come the V and J calls and clone size; the DNA was used to work out D and trimming. The sample has some 300,000 clones on record, about 86% of them singletons. The ten largest clones capture 1.9% of the sample.

This sequence uses TRBV7-2 and TRBJ2-3; TRBD2 is a possible D gene, resting on 6 matching bases. The sequencing used peripheral blood, collected in a trial of Ad26.COV2.S vaccine versus placebo. The clonotype originates from a person aged 18-60 years who received the Ad26.COV2.S COVID-19 vaccine or a placebo. The sequence in DNA is TGTGCCAGCAGCTTAGGGAGGGGAGATACGCAGTATTTT. Its translation reads: CASSLGRGDTQYF.